This T cell receptor (beta chain) came from a study of identifying expanded T cells in peripheral blood (dated by TCRdb to the late 2010s). With respect to the entire study: Technical replicates were generated by sequencing separate aliquots of the same genomic DNA pool, and four replicates were compared pairwise.

TCRbeta CDR3 regions were profiled with the immunoSEQ Assay using bias-controlled multiplex PCR amplification of genomic DNA. On the study's bioinformatics: To quantify the absolute abundance of each unique TCRbeta CDR3 region, the sequences were collapsed and filtered. Two models were used to test differential abundance: a binomial model (Fisher-equivalent) and a beta-binomial model that adds time-dependent variance fitted from healthy donors. Clones with fewer than 5 combined templates were removed, and differential abundance was called for clones with a Benjamini-Hochberg FDR below 0.01. The form v = (b*log(k)+a)^2 was used to model beta-binomial variance as a function of total template count across the two samples. This immuneACCESS table, as held by TCRdb, lists in-frame sequences with V and J called but not all clones. Of the missing ones, under half trace to an unresolved V gene in checked studies; the others have no known cause. The V and J calls and clone size come from that table; D and trimming were worked out from the DNA. The sample contains 75,000 to 90,000 clones, 80% to 90% of them found a single time. The top ten clones comprise approximately 7% of the sample.

Details on this clone: Its antigen is not yet known. Base qualities are not provided; no much larger clone lies one nucleotide away.

General findings and caveats noted by the study authors: It was expected by the authors that biological variance in healthy repertoires might increase further over much longer intervals, such as months to years. Variance in clone template counts between approximately 2-week samples significantly increased with total template count across all healthy donors. Between technical replicates the binomial model flagged approximately 1.2 differentially abundant clones, whereas over approximately two weeks the binomial model flagged about 16.4 and over about four weeks about 19. Across all healthy-donor time intervals, the beta-binomial model significantly lowered both the number of clones called differentially abundant and the false-positive rate.

During the collection period, no infections or other immune events were recorded for the healthy donors. To calibrate time-dependent variance in a beta-binomial model of T-cell clone differential abundance, blood repertoires from healthy donors were used as a training cohort. The training cohort included around 10 healthy donors, of whom 3 were female and 7 were male. An age range of about 29 to 65 years, with an average of 43 years, was recorded for the donors. Whole blood was collected from each healthy donor at three time points spaced 2 to 3 weeks apart and obtained from a commercial supplier. For immunosequencing, genomic DNA was extracted from unsorted whole blood. Its CDR3 holds 13 amino acids, cysteine through phenylalanine. The CDR3 DNA has 39 bases and is translated from base 1. V drops 6 bases and J drops 8 bases, leaving 17 bases in between. CDR1 and CDR2 are read off the germline V gene (reference sequence) as SGHNT and YYREEE.

This sequence originates from a person aged 18 to 70 in good health. The chain employs TRBV5-4 and TRBJ1-2; the D gene is unclear. Sequencing input: blood. For the CDR3, the sequence is CASTFDLSGGYTF. The DNA reads as follows: TGTGCCAGCACCTTCGACCTTTCGGGAGGCTACACCTTC.